This T cell receptor (beta chain) was captured in a study of T-cell reconstitution after alpha-beta-depleted transplantation in children. A TCRbeta library incorporating unique molecular identifiers was prepared. TCRdb re-analysed the PCR reads in MiXCR, keeping a single row per CDR3 protein. The table records 250,000 to 400,000 distinct CDR3 sequences, 23% of them present only once. Germline V gives CDR1 SGHAT, CDR2 FQDESV (reference sequence). V shed 5 bases, J shed 4 bases, and the junction held 19 bases outside the gene matches. The CDR3 spans 19 residues. This clonotype was obtained from a male patient between 5 and 17 years old who had a stem cell transplant for acute lymphoblastic leukemia, so the T cells may come from the graft donor. Sequenced here: PBMCs, mostly from graft donor cells, sampled 180 days after TCRalphabeta/CD19-depleted stem cell transplant. The chain couples TRBV11-1 to TRBJ2-1, with 8 bases matching TRBD2. The CDR3 region has the DNA TGTGCCAGCAGCCCTAGGGGGACTAGTGCCCTAGCCGCTTACAATGAGCAGTTCTTC. The encoded protein is CASSPRGTSALAAYNEQFF.